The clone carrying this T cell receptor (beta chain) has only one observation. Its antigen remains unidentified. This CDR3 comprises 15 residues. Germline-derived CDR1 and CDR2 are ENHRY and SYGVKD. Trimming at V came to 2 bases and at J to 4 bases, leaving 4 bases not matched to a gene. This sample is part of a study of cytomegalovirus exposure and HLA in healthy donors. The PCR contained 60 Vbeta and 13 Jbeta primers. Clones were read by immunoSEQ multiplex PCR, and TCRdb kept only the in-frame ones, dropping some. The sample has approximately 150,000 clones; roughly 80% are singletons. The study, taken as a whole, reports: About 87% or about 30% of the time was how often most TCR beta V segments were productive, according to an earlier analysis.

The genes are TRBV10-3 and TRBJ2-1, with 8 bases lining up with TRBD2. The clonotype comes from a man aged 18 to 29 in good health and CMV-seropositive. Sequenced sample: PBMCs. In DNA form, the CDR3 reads TGTGCCATCAGTGAGGCCACTAGCGGATACAATGAGCAGTTCTTC. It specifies CAISEATSGYNEQFF.